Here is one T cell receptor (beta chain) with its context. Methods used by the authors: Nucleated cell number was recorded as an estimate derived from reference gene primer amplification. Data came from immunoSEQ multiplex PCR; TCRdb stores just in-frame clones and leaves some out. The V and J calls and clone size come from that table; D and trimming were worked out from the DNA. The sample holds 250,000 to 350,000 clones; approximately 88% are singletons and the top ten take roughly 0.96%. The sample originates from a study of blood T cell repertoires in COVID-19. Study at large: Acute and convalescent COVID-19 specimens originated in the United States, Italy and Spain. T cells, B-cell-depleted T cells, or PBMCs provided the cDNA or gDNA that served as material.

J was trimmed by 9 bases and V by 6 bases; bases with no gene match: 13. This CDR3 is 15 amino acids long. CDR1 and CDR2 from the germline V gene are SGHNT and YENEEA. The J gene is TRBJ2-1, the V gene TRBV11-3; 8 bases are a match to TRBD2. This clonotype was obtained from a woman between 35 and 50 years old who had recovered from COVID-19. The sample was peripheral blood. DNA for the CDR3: TGTGCCAGCAGTTCCGGGACTAGTTCCGCGAGTGAGCAGTTCTTC. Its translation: CASSSGTSSASEQFF.